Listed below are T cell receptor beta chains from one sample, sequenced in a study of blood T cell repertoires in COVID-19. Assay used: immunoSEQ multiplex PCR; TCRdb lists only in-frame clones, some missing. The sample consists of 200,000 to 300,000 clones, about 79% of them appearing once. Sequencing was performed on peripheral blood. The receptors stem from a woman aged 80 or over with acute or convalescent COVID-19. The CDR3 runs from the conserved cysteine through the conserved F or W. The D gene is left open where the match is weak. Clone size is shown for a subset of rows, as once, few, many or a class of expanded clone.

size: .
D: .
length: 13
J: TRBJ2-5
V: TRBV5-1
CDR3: CASSAGPQETQYF
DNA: TGCGCCAGCAGCGCGGGCCCCCAAGAGACCCAGTACTTC

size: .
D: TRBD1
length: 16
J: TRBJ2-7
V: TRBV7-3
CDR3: CASSSNPGQGKHEQYF
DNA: TGTGCCAGCAGCTCGAACCCCGGACAGGGCAAGCACGAGCAGTACTTC

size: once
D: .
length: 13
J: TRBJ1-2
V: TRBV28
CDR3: CASCVWDSVGYTF
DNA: TGTGCCAGCTGCGTTTGGGACTCAGTTGGCTACACCTTC

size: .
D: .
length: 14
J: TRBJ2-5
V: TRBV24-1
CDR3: CATSEAGKQETQYF
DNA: TGTGCCACCAGTGAGGCAGGGAAACAAGAGACCCAGTACTTC

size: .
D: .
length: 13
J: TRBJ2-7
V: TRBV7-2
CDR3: CASSQGLLGEQYF
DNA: TGTGCCAGCAGCCAGGGACTTTTGGGCGAGCAGTACTTC

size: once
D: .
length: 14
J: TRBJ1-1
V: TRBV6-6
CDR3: CASSYPGGATEAFF
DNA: TGTGCCAGCAGTTACCCCGGGGGAGCCACTGAAGCTTTCTTT

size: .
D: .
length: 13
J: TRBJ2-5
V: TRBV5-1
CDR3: CASSLNSGLAQYF
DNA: TGCGCCAGCAGCTTGAATTCCGGGTTAGCCCAGTACTTC

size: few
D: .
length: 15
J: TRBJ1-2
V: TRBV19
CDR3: CASSMRTGNGYGYTF
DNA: TGTGCCAGTAGTATGAGAACAGGGAATGGCTATGGCTACACCTTC

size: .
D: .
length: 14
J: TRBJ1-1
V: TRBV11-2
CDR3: CASSQPGTPRPAFF
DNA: TGTGCCAGCAGCCAGCCCGGGACACCACGTCCGGCTTTCTTT

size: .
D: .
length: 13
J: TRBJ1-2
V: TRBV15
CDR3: CATSRLLTGGYTF
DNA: TGTGCCACCAGCAGACTGTTAACGGGTGGCTACACCTTC

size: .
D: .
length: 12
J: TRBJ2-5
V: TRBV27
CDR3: CASRSRQETQYF
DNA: TGTGCCAGCCGGAGTCGGCAAGAGACCCAGTACTTC

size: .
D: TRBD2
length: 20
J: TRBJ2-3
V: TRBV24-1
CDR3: CATSDLRSGLAGGRTDTQYF
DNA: TGTGCCACCAGTGATTTGAGGTCGGGACTAGCGGGGGGTCGCACAGATACGCAGTATTTT

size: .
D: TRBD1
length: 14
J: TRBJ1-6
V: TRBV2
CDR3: CASSRDRGSSPLHF
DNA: TGTGCCAGCAGTCGGGACAGGGGCAGTTCACCCCTCCACTTT

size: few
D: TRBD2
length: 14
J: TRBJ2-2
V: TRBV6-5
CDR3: CATALAGSTGELFF
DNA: TGTGCCACCGCCCTAGCGGGGAGCACCGGGGAGCTGTTTTTT

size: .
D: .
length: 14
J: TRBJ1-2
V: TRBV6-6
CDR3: CASTAIGGDYGYTF
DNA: TGTGCCAGCACCGCAATTGGGGGGGACTATGGCTACACCTTC

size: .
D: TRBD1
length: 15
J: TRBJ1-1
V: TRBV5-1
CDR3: CASSLTGDRSTEAFF
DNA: TGCGCCAGCAGCTTAACAGGGGACAGGAGCACTGAAGCTTTCTTT

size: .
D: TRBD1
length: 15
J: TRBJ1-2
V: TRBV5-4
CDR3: CASRNQGAAGFGYTF
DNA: TGTGCCAGCAGAAATCAGGGGGCGGCGGGCTTTGGCTACACCTTC

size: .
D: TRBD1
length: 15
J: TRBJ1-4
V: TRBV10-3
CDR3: CAIRPSTGEDEKLFF
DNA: TGTGCCATCAGGCCCTCGACAGGGGAGGATGAAAAACTGTTTTTT

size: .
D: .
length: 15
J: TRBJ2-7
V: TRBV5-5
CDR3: CASSLAPGVMGEQYF
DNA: TGTGCCAGCAGCTTGGCCCCAGGGGTGATGGGCGAGCAGTACTTC

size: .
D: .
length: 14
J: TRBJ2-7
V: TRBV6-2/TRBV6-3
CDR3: CASSYSRSLYEQYF
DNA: TGTGCCAGCAGTTACTCGAGGAGCCTTTACGAGCAGTACTTC

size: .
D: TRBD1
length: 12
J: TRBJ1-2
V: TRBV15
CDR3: CATSGQGEDYTF
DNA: TGTGCCACCAGCGGACAGGGGGAAGACTACACCTTC

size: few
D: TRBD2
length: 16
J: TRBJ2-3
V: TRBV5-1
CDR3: CASNLRPGGSADTQYF
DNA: TGCGCCAGCAACCTTAGGCCGGGGGGTAGCGCAGATACGCAGTATTTT

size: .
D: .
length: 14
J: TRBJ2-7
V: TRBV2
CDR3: CASSTQGSTYEQYF
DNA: TGTGCCAGCAGTACGCAGGGGAGTACCTACGAGCAGTACTTC

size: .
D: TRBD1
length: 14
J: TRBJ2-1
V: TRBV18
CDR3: CASSPTTGKDEQFF
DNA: TGTGCCAGCTCACCGACGACAGGGAAAGATGAGCAGTTCTTC

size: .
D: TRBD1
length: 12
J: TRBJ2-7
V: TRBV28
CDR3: CASRTGSTTQYF
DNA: TGTGCCAGCCGGACAGGCAGTACGACGCAGTACTTC

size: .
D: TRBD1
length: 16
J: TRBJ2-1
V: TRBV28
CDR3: CASSLSGTGFGNEQFF
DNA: TGTGCCAGCAGTTTGTCCGGGACAGGGTTCGGAAATGAGCAGTTCTTC

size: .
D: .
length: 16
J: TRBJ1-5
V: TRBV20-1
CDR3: CSASERGLSHNQPQHF
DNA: TGCAGTGCTAGTGAGCGGGGCCTATCTCACAATCAGCCCCAGCATTTT

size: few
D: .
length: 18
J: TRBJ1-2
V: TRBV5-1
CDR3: CASSLAYAGKSSQYGYTF
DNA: TGCGCCAGCAGCTTGGCGTACGCAGGGAAGTCGTCCCAATATGGCTACACCTTC

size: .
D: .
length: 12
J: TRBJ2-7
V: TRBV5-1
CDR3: CASSPDFHEQYF
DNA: TGCGCCAGCAGCCCGGACTTCCACGAGCAGTACTTC

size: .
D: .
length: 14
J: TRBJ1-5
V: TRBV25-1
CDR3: CASSRGTANQPQHF
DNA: TGTGCCAGCAGTCGAGGCACGGCCAATCAGCCCCAGCATTTT

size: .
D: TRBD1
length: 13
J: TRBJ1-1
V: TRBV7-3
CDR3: CASSPDRRGEAFF
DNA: TGTGCCAGCAGTCCGGACAGGAGGGGTGAAGCTTTCTTT

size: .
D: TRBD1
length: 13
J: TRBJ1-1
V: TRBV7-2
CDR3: CASSQGQAREAFF
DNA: TGTGCCAGCAGCCAGGGACAGGCCAGAGAAGCTTTCTTT

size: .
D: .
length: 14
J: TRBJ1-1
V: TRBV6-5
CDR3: CASSPRRGDTEAFF
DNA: TGTGCCAGCAGCCCCAGGCGGGGGGACACTGAAGCTTTCTTT

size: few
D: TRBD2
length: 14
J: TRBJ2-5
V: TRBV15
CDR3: CATSRGGGAETQYF
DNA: TGTGCCACCAGCAGAGGGGGGGGTGCGGAGACCCAGTACTTC

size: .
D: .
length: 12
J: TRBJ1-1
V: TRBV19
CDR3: CASSIRGFEAFF
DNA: TGTGCCAGTAGTATTAGAGGATTTGAAGCTTTCTTT

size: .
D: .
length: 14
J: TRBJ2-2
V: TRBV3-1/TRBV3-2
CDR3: CASSHSPGTGELFF
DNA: TGTGCCAGCAGCCACAGCCCGGGCACCGGGGAGCTGTTTTTT

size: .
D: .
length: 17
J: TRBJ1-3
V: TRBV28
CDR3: CASGPGGAISSGNTIYF
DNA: TGTGCCAGCGGCCCGGGGGGGGCTATAAGCTCTGGAAACACCATATATTTT

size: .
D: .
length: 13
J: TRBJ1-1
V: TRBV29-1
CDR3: CSVEQGKGTEAFF
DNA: TGCAGCGTTGAGCAGGGGAAGGGCACTGAAGCTTTCTTT

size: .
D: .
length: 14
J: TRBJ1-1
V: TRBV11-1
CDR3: CASSLRAGATEAFF
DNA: TGTGCCAGCAGCCTAAGAGCAGGGGCCACTGAAGCTTTCTTT

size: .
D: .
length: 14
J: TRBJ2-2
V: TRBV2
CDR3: CASSASEIPGELFF
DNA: TGTGCCAGCAGTGCCTCCGAGATCCCCGGGGAGCTGTTTTTT

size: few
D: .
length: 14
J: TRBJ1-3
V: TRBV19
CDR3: CASSFRLPGNTIYF
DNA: TGTGCCAGTAGTTTCAGGTTACCTGGAAACACCATATATTTT

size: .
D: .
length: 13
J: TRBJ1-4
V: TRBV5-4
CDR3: CASSGSESEKLFF
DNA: TGTGCCAGCAGCGGTTCCGAGAGTGAAAAACTGTTTTTT

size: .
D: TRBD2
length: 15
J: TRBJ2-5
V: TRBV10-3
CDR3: CATTQTGTTQETQYF
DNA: TGTGCCACCACCCAAACCGGGACTACCCAAGAGACCCAGTACTTC

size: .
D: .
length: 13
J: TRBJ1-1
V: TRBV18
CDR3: CASSTDLNTEAFF
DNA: TGTGCCAGCTCGACAGATTTGAACACTGAAGCTTTCTTT

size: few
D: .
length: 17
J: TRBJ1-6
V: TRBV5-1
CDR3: CASSLGARAPENSPLHF
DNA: TGCGCCAGCAGCTTGGGGGCCAGGGCCCCGGAAAATTCACCCCTCCACTTT

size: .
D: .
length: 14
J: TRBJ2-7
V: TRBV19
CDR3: CASSMPGTSYEQYF
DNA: TGTGCCAGTAGTATGCCCGGGACATCCTACGAGCAGTACTTC

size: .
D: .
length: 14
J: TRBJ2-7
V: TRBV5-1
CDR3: CASSPVKGTYEQYF
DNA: TGCGCCAGCAGCCCAGTTAAGGGGACCTACGAGCAGTACTTC

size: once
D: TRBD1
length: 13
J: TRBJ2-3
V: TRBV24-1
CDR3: CATVGQGADTQYF
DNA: TGTGCCACTGTCGGACAGGGCGCAGATACGCAGTATTTT

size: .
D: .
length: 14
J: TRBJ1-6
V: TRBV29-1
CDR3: CSAGDTDSNSPLHF
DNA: TGCAGCGCTGGGGACACGGACTCTAATTCACCCCTCCACTTT

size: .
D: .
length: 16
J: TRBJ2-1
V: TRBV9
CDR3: CASSLPGGPSYNEQFF
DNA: TGTGCCAGCAGTCTTCCCGGAGGGCCCTCCTACAATGAGCAGTTCTTC

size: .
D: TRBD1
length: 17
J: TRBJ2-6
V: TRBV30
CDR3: CAWSKDRVPAGANVLTF
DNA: TGTGCCTGGAGTAAGGACAGGGTCCCTGCTGGGGCCAACGTCCTGACTTTC